This T cell receptor (beta chain) came from a study of radiotherapy plus CTLA-4 blockade in lung cancer. At the level of the study: In around 19% of patients, objective responses were seen; roughly 30% had disease control.

Sequencing used immunoSEQ multiplex PCR; TCRdb keeps in-frame clones, though not all of them. The repertoire holds roughly 42,000 clones, with around 63% as singletons. The receptor was isolated from a human donor with non-small cell lung cancer who had a partial response to radiotherapy plus ipilimumab. The sequenced sample was peripheral blood, obtained from a patient treated with radiotherapy plus ipilimumab.

The CDR3 loop is CASSLQGAYETQYF. The CDR3 coding sequence is TGCGCCAGCAGCTTACAGGGGGCATACGAGACCCAGTACTTC. This chain uses TRBV5-1 with TRBJ2-5; 9 bases fit TRBD1. V trimming: 2 bases; J trimming: 5 bases; junction bases outside the gene matches: 4. Germline loops: CDR1 SGHRS, CDR2 YFSETQ. This CDR3 has 14 amino acids.